This T cell receptor beta chain was obtained from a study of blood T cell repertoires in COVID-19. Study overall: COVID-19 samples from acute and convalescent phases originated in the United States, Italy and Spain. The analysed material was cDNA or gDNA that came from T cells, B-cell-depleted T cells, or PBMCs.

This CDR3 contains 14 residues. The J segment lost 4 bases and the V segment lost 5 bases, leaving 5 bases of the junction unmatched. Germline loops: CDR1 MNHEY, CDR2 SVGEGT. As handled by the study authors: Amplification with reference gene primers provided the estimates of nucleated cell counts. Using immunoSEQ multiplex PCR, the repertoire was profiled, and TCRdb retains in-frame clones only, with some absent. Clonal size and the V and J genes are those of that table, whereas D and trimming came from the DNA. The table shows a few hundred thousand clones, with 70% to 90% occurring only once. This chain connects TRBV6-2 or TRBV6-3 to TRBJ2-3, with 8 positions matching TRBD1. The sequence was obtained from a woman in her forties or fifties with acute or convalescent COVID-19. Sequencing input: peripheral blood. Here the CDR3 reads CASSETGDPDTQYF. In DNA, the CDR3 is TGTGCCAGCAGTGAGACAGGGGACCCAGATACGCAGTATTTT.